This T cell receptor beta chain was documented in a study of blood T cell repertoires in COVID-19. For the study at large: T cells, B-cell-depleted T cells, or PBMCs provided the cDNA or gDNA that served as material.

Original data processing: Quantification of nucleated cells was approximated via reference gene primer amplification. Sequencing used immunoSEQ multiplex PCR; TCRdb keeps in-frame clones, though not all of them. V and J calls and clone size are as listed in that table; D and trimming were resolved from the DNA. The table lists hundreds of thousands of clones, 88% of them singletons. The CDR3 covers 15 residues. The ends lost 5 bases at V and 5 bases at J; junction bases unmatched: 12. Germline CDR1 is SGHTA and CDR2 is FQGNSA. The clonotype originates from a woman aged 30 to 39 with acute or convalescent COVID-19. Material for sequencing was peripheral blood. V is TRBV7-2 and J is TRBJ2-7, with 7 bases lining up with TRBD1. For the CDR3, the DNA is TGTGCCAGCAGCCTCGGGACAGAAATTTTCCACGAGCAGTACTTC. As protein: CASSLGTEIFHEQYF.